This T cell receptor beta chain was identified during a study of cytotoxic CD8 clonotypes in ibrutinib-treated CLL. The overall study: By median roughly 62 months, roughly twelve had progressed and about 15 stayed remitted; responses had been 2 complete and about 25 partial. The taking of response samples occurred after a median around 11 months of treatment, with a range of 6 to 36. General study results and limits: Clonality (at baseline) was higher than in age-matched healthy donors and tracked circulating CD8+ T-cell counts.

Germline V gene data show CDR1 as MDHEN and CDR2 as SYDVKM. V was trimmed by 5 bases and J by 2 bases, leaving 4 bases between them. This CDR3 region has 11 residues. Deep sequencing aimed at 1 in 200,000 to 1 in 1 million T cells' resolution. The data were produced by immunoSEQ multiplex PCR, yet TCRdb's version contains in-frame clones alone and is incomplete. The data show 160,000 or so clones, about 84% seen once. As for this clone: Its target is not known. This CDR3 is also generated by other DNA sequences in the sample.

V is TRBV28 and J is TRBJ2-7; no clear D gene. Sample: PBMCs, taken after 24 months of ibrutinib treatment. This clonotype originated in a human donor with chronic lymphocytic leukemia. As DNA, the CDR3 is TGTGCCAGCAGTACCCCCTACGAGCAGTACTTC. This encodes CASSTPYEQYF.